These T cell receptor beta chains were read from a single sample in a study of T cells in localized non-small cell lung cancer. This table comes from immunoSEQ multiplex PCR, and its TCRdb copy is limited to in-frame clones, with some not included. The top ten hold about 4.5% of the sample, which has about 52,000 clones, over 70% seen once. Sequences were derived from PBMCs, sampled before any cancer treatment. The receptors originated from a woman aged 40-75 years with stage II lung adenocarcinoma. CDR3s include the opening cysteine and the closing phenylalanine or tryptophan. The D gene is left open where the match is weak. Clone size, where shown, is once, few, many, or a class for clones that have expanded.

size: few
J: TRBJ2-7
V: TRBV27
D: TRBD1
CDR3: CASSLEGTGYDEQYF
DNA: TGTGCCAGCAGTTTAGAGGGGACAGGGTACGACGAGCAGTACTTC

size: NA
J: TRBJ2-3
V: TRBV6-6
D: TRBD1
CDR3: CASSYRPEGAGQYF
DNA: TGTGCCAGCAGTTATCGCCCCGAGGGGGCGGGGCAGTATTTT

size: NA
J: TRBJ2-7
V: TRBV5-1
D: NA
CDR3: CASSLDGGEQYF
DNA: TGCGCCAGCAGCTTGGATGGGGGCGAGCAGTACTTC

size: NA
J: TRBJ2-7
V: TRBV4-3
D: NA
CDR3: CASSAGLDRDYEQYF
DNA: TGCGCCAGCAGCGCCGGACTAGACAGGGACTACGAGCAGTACTTC

size: NA
J: TRBJ1-1
V: TRBV14
D: NA
CDR3: CASSQDRGRNTEAFF
DNA: TGTGCCAGCAGCCAAGACAGGGGCCGGAACACTGAAGCTTTCTTT

size: NA
J: TRBJ2-2
V: TRBV27
D: NA
CDR3: CASSLATGELFF
DNA: TGTGCCAGCAGTTTAGCGACCGGGGAGCTGTTTTTT

size: once
J: TRBJ2-1
V: TRBV7-2
D: TRBD1
CDR3: CASSYASTGINEQFF
DNA: TGTGCCAGCAGCTACGCGTCGACAGGGATCAATGAGCAGTTCTTC

size: NA
J: TRBJ1-5
V: TRBV19
D: NA
CDR3: CASSPLGRSWNQPQHF
DNA: TGTGCCAGTAGCCCTCTGGGCAGGTCATGGAATCAGCCCCAGCATTTT

size: NA
J: TRBJ1-1
V: TRBV5-1
D: NA
CDR3: CASSRGAGRVNNGEAFF
DNA: TGCGCCAGCAGCCGGGGCGCAGGGAGGGTAAATAACGGTGAAGCTTTCTTT

size: NA
J: TRBJ1-5
V: TRBV28
D: TRBD1
CDR3: CASSPGTGGLNQPQHF
DNA: TGTGCCAGCAGCCCAGGGACAGGGGGCTTGAATCAGCCCCAGCATTTT

size: NA
J: TRBJ2-7
V: TRBV30
D: NA
CDR3: CAWDLNRGEQYF
DNA: TGTGCCTGGGATCTCAACCGTGGAGAGCAGTACTTC

size: NA
J: TRBJ2-1
V: TRBV7-2
D: NA
CDR3: CASSFTATGLIHNEQFF
DNA: TGTGCCAGCAGCTTTACCGCTACAGGGCTCATACACAATGAGCAGTTCTTC

size: NA
J: TRBJ2-1
V: TRBV4-3
D: TRBD2
CDR3: CASSQGISGRGAGEQFF
DNA: TGCGCCAGCAGCCAAGGGATTAGCGGGAGGGGCGCCGGTGAGCAGTTCTTC

size: NA
J: TRBJ1-4
V: TRBV19
D: TRBD1
CDR3: CASSKQGATNEKLFF
DNA: TGTGCCAGTAGTAAGCAGGGGGCTACTAATGAAAAACTGTTTTTT

size: once
J: TRBJ1-2
V: TRBV18
D: NA
CDR3: CASSPTRGVGGYTF
DNA: TGTGCCAGCTCACCAACGAGGGGTGTAGGGGGCTACACCTTC

size: NA
J: TRBJ2-7
V: TRBV5-1
D: NA
CDR3: CASSLRTASPYEQYF
DNA: TGCGCCAGCAGCTTAAGGACGGCGTCTCCCTACGAGCAGTACTTC

size: NA
J: TRBJ2-7
V: TRBV6-6
D: NA
CDR3: CASKPGRGSYEQYF
DNA: TGTGCCAGCAAGCCAGGTCGAGGGTCCTACGAGCAGTACTTC

size: NA
J: TRBJ2-7
V: TRBV29-1
D: TRBD1
CDR3: CSVAPGQGASYEQYF
DNA: TGCAGCGTCGCGCCGGGACAGGGGGCCTCCTACGAGCAGTACTTC

size: NA
J: TRBJ2-7
V: TRBV28
D: NA
CDR3: CASSFHMEEASYEQYF
DNA: TGTGCCAGCAGTTTTCACATGGAGGAGGCCTCCTACGAGCAGTACTTC

size: NA
J: TRBJ2-7
V: TRBV5-1
D: TRBD1
CDR3: CASTLLTGTAYEQYF
DNA: TGCGCCAGCACCCTACTGACCGGGACAGCTTACGAGCAGTACTTC

size: NA
J: TRBJ2-1
V: TRBV5-1
D: NA
CDR3: CACRAGPPYNEQFF
DNA: TGCGCCTGTAGGGCGGGTCCCCCCTACAATGAGCAGTTCTTC

size: NA
J: TRBJ1-1
V: TRBV19
D: TRBD1
CDR3: CASSPRDRRNTEAFF
DNA: TGTGCCAGTAGTCCCCGGGACAGGAGGAACACTGAAGCTTTCTTT

size: NA
J: TRBJ2-3
V: TRBV7-9
D: TRBD1
CDR3: CASSLAGTGTDTQYF
DNA: TGTGCCAGCAGCTTGGCCGGGACAGGGACAGATACGCAGTATTTT

size: NA
J: TRBJ2-7
V: TRBV5-6
D: TRBD1
CDR3: CASTGTGPYEQYF
DNA: TGTGCCAGTACCGGGACAGGCCCCTACGAGCAGTACTTC